The source of this T cell receptor beta chain is a study of cytomegalovirus exposure and HLA in healthy donors. General study points: In an earlier analysis, productive rearrangement rates for most beta V segments clustered near 87% or 30%.

Vbeta (60) and Jbeta (13) primers were used in the PCR. Only in-frame clones appear in the TCRdb table, and some are missing; sequencing was by immunoSEQ multiplex PCR. The sample shows 140,000 to 150,000 clones, approximately 80% of them seen only once. For this clone: Antigen specificity is unknown.

Germline CDR1 reads SGHRS; CDR2 reads YFSETQ. V was cut by 7 bases and J by 0 bases, with 8 bases left in between. The length of the CDR3 is 14 residues. Sequenced input: PBMCs. This sequence originates from a woman between 18 and 30 years old in good health and CMV-seropositive. The chain carries TRBV5-1 and TRBJ2-6; D unclear. The CDR3 reads CASYSISGANVLTF. CDR3 DNA: TGCGCCAGCTACAGCATCTCTGGGGCCAACGTCCTGACTTTC.